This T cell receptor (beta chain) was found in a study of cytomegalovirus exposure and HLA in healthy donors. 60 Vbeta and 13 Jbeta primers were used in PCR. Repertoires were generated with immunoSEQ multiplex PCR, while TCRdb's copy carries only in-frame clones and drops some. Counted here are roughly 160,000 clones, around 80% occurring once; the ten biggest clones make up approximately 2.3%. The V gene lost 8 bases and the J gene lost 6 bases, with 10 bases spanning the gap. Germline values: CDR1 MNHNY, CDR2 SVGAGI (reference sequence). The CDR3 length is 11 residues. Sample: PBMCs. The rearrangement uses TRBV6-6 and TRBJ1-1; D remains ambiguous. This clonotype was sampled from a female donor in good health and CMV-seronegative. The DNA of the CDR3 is TGTGCCAGCCTGGAGGTAGCTGAAGCTTTCTTT. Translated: CASLEVAEAFF.